This is a list of T cell receptor beta chains from one sample in a study of shared clonotypes between healthy human individuals. Repertoires were generated with immunoSEQ multiplex PCR, while TCRdb's copy carries only in-frame clones and drops some. The sample gives over 1.4 million clones, over 95% of which show up once; roughly 1.2% is in the top ten. Sequenced sample: naive CD4+ T cells sorted from blood. All receptors derive from a man aged 30 to 45 in good health. The CDR3 runs from the conserved cysteine through the conserved F or W. D genes are given only for firm matches. A row's size may be missing; if present it is once, few, many or a size class.

clone_size j_call v_call d_call cdr3_aa cdr3_nt
. TRBJ2-7 TRBV7-3 . CASSPQAGSYEQYF TGTGCCAGCAGCCCCCAGGCAGGCTCCTACGAGCAGTACTTC
. TRBJ2-7 TRBV30 TRBD2 CAWSKGLAYEQYF TGTGCCTGGAGCAAGGGACTAGCGTACGAGCAGTACTTC
. TRBJ1-2 TRBV30 . CAWSVRGRHYGYTF TGTGCCTGGAGTGTTAGAGGGCGGCACTATGGCTACACCTTC
. TRBJ2-3 TRBV5-4 TRBD2 CASGTSLPPADTQYF TGTGCCTCGGGGACTAGCTTACCGCCCGCAGATACGCAGTATTTT
. TRBJ2-2 TRBV5-1 . CASSLVASLPMNTGELFF TGCGCCAGCAGCTTGGTAGCGAGCTTACCCATGAACACCGGGGAGCTGTTTTTT
. TRBJ2-6 TRBV4-3 TRBD2 CASSRSGNSGANVLTF TGCGCCAGCAGCCGTAGCGGGAACTCTGGGGCCAACGTCCTGACTTTC
. TRBJ2-1 TRBV6-5 TRBD1 CASTAQGTSYNEQFF TGTGCCAGCACCGCACAGGGGACCTCCTACAATGAGCAGTTCTTC
. TRBJ1-1 TRBV7-2 . CASGPRANTEAFF TGTGCCAGTGGCCCTAGGGCGAACACTGAAGCTTTCTTT
. TRBJ1-4 TRBV15 . CATSRVWSVNEKLFF TGTGCCACCAGCAGAGTATGGTCCGTAAATGAAAAACTGTTTTTT
. TRBJ2-5 TRBV25-1 . CASSRLETQYF TGTGCCAGCAGTCGACTAGAGACCCAGTACTTC
. TRBJ2-3 TRBV10-3 TRBD2 CAVSGSTDTQYF TGTGCCGTTAGCGGGAGCACAGATACGCAGTATTTT
. TRBJ2-1 TRBV5-4 TRBD2 CASSDLAGGSYNEQFF TGTGCCAGCAGCGATTTAGCGGGGGGGTCCTACAATGAGCAGTTCTTC
. TRBJ1-3 TRBV9 . CASSADRGISGNTIYF TGTGCCAGCAGCGCGGATCGAGGGATCTCTGGAAACACCATATATTTT
. TRBJ2-7 TRBV11-2 TRBD2 CASSRLLAGGDEQYF TGTGCCAGCAGCCGACTCCTAGCGGGAGGAGACGAGCAGTACTTC
. TRBJ2-1 TRBV18 . CASSPRPSSSYNEQFF TGTGCCAGCTCACCGCGACCTAGCTCCTCCTACAATGAGCAGTTCTTC
. TRBJ2-3 TRBV9 TRBD2 CASSSQAGGVRDTQYF TGTGCCAGCAGCAGTCAAGCGGGAGGAGTTAGAGATACGCAGTATTTT
. TRBJ2-3 TRBV19 . CASSLRTDTQYF TGTGCCAGTAGTCTTCGCACAGATACGCAGTATTTT
. TRBJ2-5 TRBV29-1 TRBD2 CSVMTSGSFETQYF TGCAGCGTCATGACTAGCGGGAGTTTCGAGACCCAGTACTTC
. TRBJ2-3 TRBV5-4 TRBD2 CASSASWTSGTDTQYF TGTGCCAGCAGCGCCTCCTGGACTAGCGGCACAGATACGCAGTATTTT
. TRBJ1-5 TRBV6-1 . CASSDRVGSNQPQHF TGTGCCAGCAGTGACCGGGTAGGAAGCAATCAGCCCCAGCATTTT
. TRBJ2-1 TRBV4-1 . CASSQVSDSNEQFF TGCGCCAGCAGCCAAGTCTCGGACAGCAATGAGCAGTTCTTC
. TRBJ1-1 TRBV28 . CASSLSAGINTEAFF TGTGCCAGCAGTTTAAGCGCAGGGATAAACACTGAAGCTTTCTTT
. TRBJ2-7 TRBV28 . CASSYPLGRFYEQYF TGTGCCAGCAGTTACCCTTTGGGGAGGTTCTACGAGCAGTACTTC
. TRBJ2-5 TRBV7-3 . CASSPNGGETQYF TGTGCCAGCAGCCCGAATGGGGGGGAGACCCAGTACTTC
. TRBJ2-1 TRBV28 TRBD2 CASSRETILAGGPGEQFF TGTGCCAGCAGTCGGGAGACCATCCTAGCGGGAGGGCCGGGTGAGCAGTTCTTC
. TRBJ2-3 TRBV11-2 TRBD1 CASSRDRGADTQYF TGTGCCAGCAGCCGGGACAGGGGGGCAGATACGCAGTATTTT
. TRBJ2-1 TRBV5-4 TRBD2 CASSETSGREEFF TGTGCCAGCAGCGAAACTAGCGGGAGGGAAGAGTTCTTC
. TRBJ2-1 TRBV15 TRBD2 CATSFLAASYNKQFF TGTGCCACCAGCTTCCTAGCGGCCTCCTACAATAAGCAGTTCTTC
. TRBJ2-1 TRBV14 TRBD2 CASSQPMLAGGPIGEQFF TGTGCCAGCAGCCAACCCATGCTAGCGGGAGGGCCTATAGGTGAGCAGTTCTTC
. TRBJ1-5 TRBV28 . CASSPVGTGIQPQHF TGTGCCAGCAGTCCCGTGGGTACAGGGATTCAGCCCCAGCATTTT
. TRBJ2-5 TRBV9 . CASSVAGRAPETQYF TGTGCCAGCAGCGTAGCGGGCCGGGCCCCGGAGACCCAGTACTTC
few TRBJ1-3 TRBV6-5 . CASSYANSGNTIYF TGTGCCAGCAGTTACGCGAACTCTGGAAACACCATATATTTT